This T cell receptor (beta chain) derives from a study of blood T cell repertoires in COVID-19. Overall study: Samples of COVID-19 (acute and convalescent) were obtained from the United States, Italy and Spain. From T cells, B-cell-depleted T cells, or PBMCs came the material, which was cDNA or gDNA.

Germline V CDR1 and CDR2: MNHNY, SVGAGI (reference sequence). Germline trimming cut 4 bases from V and 4 bases from J; bases unmatched to any gene: 6. CDR3 length: 14 amino acids. Enrolled during active infection, Seattle patients were then followed longitudinally. Authors' methods: From reference gene primer amplification, estimates of nucleated cell counts were derived. Produced via immunoSEQ multiplex PCR; TCRdb's table is partial and in-frame only. That table is the source of V, J and clone size, and D and trimming were worked out from the DNA. The repertoire holds about 160,000 clones, around 93% seen once, with roughly 4.8% in the top ten.

Input material: peripheral blood. J is TRBJ2-7 and V is TRBV6-6; 8 positions agree with TRBD1. The receptor's source is a young man with COVID-19, enrolled during active disease. The CDR3 nucleotides read TGTGCCAGCAGTTCCCGGGACAGGATGTACGAGCAGTACTTC. This sequence encodes CASSSRDRMYEQYF.